The 12 T cell receptor beta chains below come from one sample, sequenced in a study of OX40 agonist ivuxolimab in advanced cancers. Libraries were prepared by immunoSEQ multiplex PCR; TCRdb keeps only in-frame clonotypes and omits some of them. The table shows 25,000 to 30,000 clones, with 92% occurring only once. Specimen: CD4+ or CD8+ T cells sorted from blood, collected in a trial of the OX40 agonist ivuxolimab. The receptors come from an adult with an advanced solid tumor such as melanoma, head and neck, liver or kidney cancer.

In its sample, this clone was seen once. The chain recombines TRBV30 with TRBJ2-1, with D possibly matching TRBD1 (5 bases). Trimming shortened V by 5 bases and J by 5 bases, and 10 bases separated the two germline ends. The CDR3 extends over 12 amino acids. From germline, CDR1 is GTSNPN and CDR2 SVGIG (reference sequence). For the CDR3, the DNA is TGTGCCTGGGGCCGACAGAACAATGAGCAGTTCTTC. This sequence encodes CAWGRQNNEQFF.

The chain combines TRBV4-3 with TRBJ2-7; D may be TRBD2 (5 bases). Trimming stripped 4 bases from V and 2 bases from J, with 12 bases between. The CDR3 is 14 residues long. From germline, CDR1 is LGHNA and CDR2 YSLEER. CDR3 in DNA: TGCGCCAGCAGCCCCGGTACGGGGACCTACGAGCAGTACTTC. Translation: CASSPGTGTYEQYF.

The V and J genes are TRBV4-1 and TRBJ1-5; TRBD1 might be the D (5 bases). V lost 1 base and J 4 bases, leaving 14 bases between the germline ends. Germline loops: CDR1 MGHRA, CDR2 YSYEKL. This CDR3 has 16 residues. The CDR3 DNA reads as TGCGCCAGCAGCCAAGGTGAGGGGCCCCTTAATCAGCCCCAGCATTTT. It yields the protein CASSQGEGPLNQPQHF.

On this clone: The junction departs from germline at one end; a sequencing error may be responsible. The rearrangement joins TRBV5-1 to TRBJ1-5; D gene unclear. Germline CDR1 reads SGHRS; CDR2 reads YFSETQ. The CDR3 loop spans 13 amino acids. The CDR3 loop reads CASSLEAGTPQHF. CDR3 in DNA: TGTGCCAGCAGCTTGGAGGCGGGAACGCCCCAGCATTTT.

The chain joins TRBV6-1 to TRBJ1-6, with 9 bases aligning to TRBD1. The CDR3 has 15 amino acids. Germline CDR1 reads MNHNS; CDR2 reads SASEGT. Trimming removed 2 bases from V and 12 bases from J; junction bases left unmatched: 8. CDR3: CASSESMGQGGPLHF. The CDR3 DNA is TGTGCCAGCAGTGAATCAATGGGACAGGGTGGACCCCTCCACTTT.

This clone was observed a handful of times. V and J are TRBV19 and TRBJ1-2; D is undetermined. The length of the CDR3 is 12 residues. CDR1 and CDR2 (germline): LNHDA, SQIVND (reference sequence). The ends were cut back, 8 bases at V and 6 bases at J, with 13 bases in the middle. CDR3 in amino acids: CASGSLGDGYTF. CDR3 DNA sequence: TGTGCCAGTGGGTCGCTGGGCGATGGCTACACCTTC.

The chain links TRBV5-6 to TRBJ1-1, with TRBD1 as a possible D gene (6 bases). The V gene's germline CDR1 is SGHDT and CDR2 YYEEEE. Trimming cost V 3 bases and J 2 bases, with 20 bases left between them. This CDR3 region has 17 residues. CDR3 bases: TGTGCCAGCAGCTCGGATGCCCCCGGGACATTTAACACTGAAGCTTTCTTT. Translation: CASSSDAPGTFNTEAFF.

The V call is TRBV5-5, the J call TRBJ1-4; a possible D gene is TRBD1 (6 bases). This CDR3 has 15 amino acids. V was pared by 4 bases and J by 0 bases, with 10 bases between. CDR1 is SGHKS, CDR2 YYEKEE, per germline (reference sequence). CDR3 coding DNA: TGTGCCAGCAGCGTAGGGGGAGCAACTAATGAAAAACTGTTTTTT. Protein sequence: CASSVGGATNEKLFF.

This chain links TRBV9 with TRBJ1-3; the D gene is possibly TRBD1 (5 bases). Trimming stripped 3 bases from V and 2 bases from J, with 12 bases between. Germline CDR1 and CDR2: SGDLS and YYNGEE. CDR3 length equals 15 residues. CDR3 amino acids: CASSATGTAGNTIYF. DNA for the CDR3: TGTGCCAGCAGCGCAACCGGGACGGCTGGAAACACCATATATTTT.

The CDR3 is CATTWDILASSTDTQYF. The CDR3 region has the DNA TGCGCCACAACTTGGGACATCCTAGCGAGTAGCACAGATACGCAGTATTTT. The chain uses TRBV5-1 and TRBJ2-3; D is possibly TRBD1 or TRBD2 (6 bases each). The CDR3 extends over 17 amino acids. The germline gives CDR1 SGHRS, CDR2 YFSETQ. V dropped 9 bases and J dropped 0 bases, with 23 bases sitting between them.

The chain combines TRBV6-6 with TRBJ1-1; D is undetermined. CDR3 length equals 12 residues. Germline CDR1 is MNHNY and CDR2 is SVGAGI (reference sequence). V was cut by 6 bases and J by 3 bases, with 8 bases left in between. The CDR3 region is CASRWSYTEAFF. The CDR3 region has the DNA TGTGCCAGCAGATGGTCATACACTGAAGCTTTCTTT.

CDR3 sequence reads: CASSEYWDSTYEQYF. CDR3 nucleotides: TGTGCCAGCAGTGAATATTGGGACAGTACCTACGAGCAGTACTTC. The chain uses TRBV6-1 and TRBJ2-7, with 7 bases that match TRBD1. Trimming took 2 bases from V and 2 from J; bases not matched to a gene: 6. CDR3 length equals 15 residues. Per the germline V gene, CDR1 is MNHNS and CDR2 is SASEGT.